This is a list of T cell receptor beta chains from one sample in a study of beta chain features in type 1 diabetes. TCRdb's copy holds only in-frame clones and misses some; the assay was immunoSEQ multiplex PCR. The sample lists over 650,000 clones, over 13% occurring once. Sequences were obtained from naive CD4+ T cells from blood. The receptors were gathered from a man between 18 and 29 years old with type 1 diabetes. Both conserved end residues are part of each CDR3. Each record gives: V gene, D gene, CDR3 length, clone size, J gene, CDR3 protein, CDR3 DNA. The D gene is left open where the match is weak. The size entry is marked missing in some rows and otherwise reads once, few, many or a size class.

V gene: TRBV19; D gene: TRBD1; CDR3 length: 14; clone size: NA; J gene: TRBJ1-4; CDR3 protein: CASSTTGANEKLFF; CDR3 DNA: TGTGCCAGTAGTACGACAGGGGCTAATGAAAAACTGTTTTTT
V gene: TRBV30; D gene: NA; CDR3 length: 12; clone size: NA; J gene: TRBJ2-3; CDR3 protein: CASSRYTDTQYF; CDR3 DNA: TGTGCCTCGAGCAGGTACACAGATACGCAGTATTTT
V gene: TRBV19; D gene: NA; CDR3 length: 12; clone size: NA; J gene: TRBJ1-2; CDR3 protein: CATQMAGYGYTF; CDR3 DNA: TGTGCCACTCAGATGGCAGGCTATGGCTACACCTTC
V gene: TRBV30; D gene: TRBD2; CDR3 length: 15; clone size: NA; J gene: TRBJ2-3; CDR3 protein: CAWSVGGRSVDTQYF; CDR3 DNA: TGTGCCTGGAGTGTGGGGGGGAGATCGGTAGATACGCAGTATTTT
V gene: TRBV30; D gene: TRBD1; CDR3 length: 15; clone size: NA; J gene: TRBJ2-7; CDR3 protein: CAWSEPGQSTYEQYF; CDR3 DNA: TGTGCCTGGAGTGAACCGGGACAGTCGACCTACGAGCAGTACTTC
V gene: TRBV2; D gene: NA; CDR3 length: 15; clone size: NA; J gene: TRBJ2-4; CDR3 protein: CASSEASLAKNIQYF; CDR3 DNA: TGTGCCAGCAGTGAGGCCAGCTTAGCCAAAAACATTCAGTACTTC
V gene: TRBV2; D gene: TRBD2; CDR3 length: 16; clone size: NA; J gene: TRBJ2-1; CDR3 protein: CASSEGLAGYYNEQFF; CDR3 DNA: TGTGCCAGCAGTGAAGGGCTAGCGGGTTATTACAATGAGCAGTTCTTC
V gene: TRBV11-1; D gene: TRBD1; CDR3 length: 14; clone size: few; J gene: TRBJ1-6; CDR3 protein: CASNHGQANSPLHF; CDR3 DNA: TGTGCCAGCAACCACGGACAGGCCAATTCACCCCTCCACTTT
V gene: TRBV29-1; D gene: NA; CDR3 length: 14; clone size: NA; J gene: TRBJ2-3; CDR3 protein: CSVESTRGVDTQYF; CDR3 DNA: TGCAGCGTTGAGAGTACAAGGGGCGTCGATACGCAGTATTTT
V gene: TRBV4-2; D gene: NA; CDR3 length: 16; clone size: few; J gene: TRBJ2-6; CDR3 protein: CASSQDLSSGANVLTF; CDR3 DNA: TGTGCCAGCAGCCAAGATTTGAGCTCTGGGGCCAACGTCCTGACTTTC
V gene: TRBV9; D gene: NA; CDR3 length: 14; clone size: few; J gene: TRBJ2-2; CDR3 protein: CASSVGPGTGELFF; CDR3 DNA: TGTGCCAGCAGCGTAGGACCGGGGACCGGGGAGCTGTTTTTT
V gene: TRBV29-1; D gene: NA; CDR3 length: 12; clone size: NA; J gene: TRBJ2-7; CDR3 protein: CSALVLSYEQYF; CDR3 DNA: TGCAGCGCCCTCGTGTTGTCCTACGAGCAGTACTTC
V gene: TRBV30; D gene: NA; CDR3 length: 18; clone size: NA; J gene: TRBJ1-4; CDR3 protein: CAWSLGWGLAQGDEKLFF; CDR3 DNA: TGTGCCTGGAGTCTGGGATGGGGACTGGCCCAAGGGGATGAAAAACTGTTTTTT
V gene: TRBV28; D gene: TRBD2; CDR3 length: 12; clone size: NA; J gene: TRBJ2-7; CDR3 protein: CASGGGAYEQYF; CDR3 DNA: TGTGCCAGCGGTGGGGGGGCCTACGAGCAGTACTTC
V gene: TRBV30; D gene: NA; CDR3 length: 13; clone size: NA; J gene: TRBJ1-5; CDR3 protein: CAWSVARIQPQHF; CDR3 DNA: TGTGCCTGGAGTGTAGCACGGATTCAGCCCCAGCATTTT
V gene: TRBV7-9; D gene: TRBD1; CDR3 length: 15; clone size: few; J gene: TRBJ1-5; CDR3 protein: CASSLGGQGYQPQHF; CDR3 DNA: TGTGCCAGCAGCTTGGGAGGACAGGGCTATCAGCCCCAGCATTTT
V gene: TRBV6-5; D gene: NA; CDR3 length: 11; clone size: few; J gene: TRBJ2-3; CDR3 protein: CASNVGDTQYF; CDR3 DNA: TGTGCCAGCAATGTTGGAGATACGCAGTATTTT
V gene: TRBV7-9; D gene: NA; CDR3 length: 15; clone size: few; J gene: TRBJ1-5; CDR3 protein: CASSYTGTSNQPQHF; CDR3 DNA: TGTGCCAGCAGTTATACAGGGACCAGCAATCAGCCCCAGCATTTT
V gene: TRBV9; D gene: NA; CDR3 length: 14; clone size: few; J gene: TRBJ1-3; CDR3 protein: CASSQGTSGNTIYF; CDR3 DNA: TGTGCCAGCAGCCAAGGAACCTCTGGAAACACCATATATTTT
V gene: TRBV28; D gene: NA; CDR3 length: 15; clone size: NA; J gene: TRBJ2-2; CDR3 protein: CASRLAGRNTGELFF; CDR3 DNA: TGTGCCAGCAGACTCGCGGGGAGAAACACCGGGGAGCTGTTTTTT
V gene: TRBV28; D gene: NA; CDR3 length: 15; clone size: few; J gene: TRBJ2-1; CDR3 protein: CASSLWQSSYNEQFF; CDR3 DNA: TGTGCCAGCAGTTTGTGGCAGAGCTCCTACAATGAGCAGTTCTTC
V gene: TRBV9; D gene: TRBD1; CDR3 length: 16; clone size: NA; J gene: TRBJ2-2; CDR3 protein: CASSVGGTGYTGELFF; CDR3 DNA: TGTGCCAGCAGCGTAGGCGGGACAGGGTACACCGGGGAGCTGTTTTTT
V gene: TRBV7-2; D gene: NA; CDR3 length: 11; clone size: NA; J gene: TRBJ2-5; CDR3 protein: CASSSGGTQYF; CDR3 DNA: TGTGCCAGCAGCTCCGGGGGGACCCAGTACTTC
V gene: TRBV19; D gene: TRBD1; CDR3 length: 14; clone size: NA; J gene: TRBJ1-2; CDR3 protein: CASSPDRARYGYTF; CDR3 DNA: TGTGCCAGTAGTCCGGACAGGGCCCGCTATGGCTACACCTTC
V gene: TRBV28; D gene: TRBD1; CDR3 length: 16; clone size: NA; J gene: TRBJ2-3; CDR3 protein: CASSDLGQGGTDTQYF; CDR3 DNA: TGTGCCAGCAGTGATCTGGGACAGGGAGGCACAGATACGCAGTATTTT
V gene: TRBV28; D gene: NA; CDR3 length: 15; clone size: NA; J gene: TRBJ1-2; CDR3 protein: CASQNTRGANYGYTF; CDR3 DNA: TGTGCCAGCCAAAACACAAGGGGAGCTAACTATGGCTACACCTTC
V gene: TRBV7-2; D gene: TRBD1; CDR3 length: 16; clone size: few; J gene: TRBJ2-7; CDR3 protein: CASSLAGTEESYEQYF; CDR3 DNA: TGTGCCAGCAGCTTAGCGGGGACAGAAGAATCCTACGAGCAGTACTTC
V gene: TRBV29-1; D gene: NA; CDR3 length: 12; clone size: NA; J gene: TRBJ1-2; CDR3 protein: CSVEGAGLGYTF; CDR3 DNA: TGCAGCGTTGAAGGCGCAGGGTTAGGCTACACCTTC
V gene: TRBV6-6; D gene: NA; CDR3 length: 13; clone size: NA; J gene: TRBJ1-2; CDR3 protein: CASRGGRTYGYTF; CDR3 DNA: TGTGCCAGCAGGGGTGGACGGACCTATGGCTACACCTTC
V gene: TRBV4-2; D gene: TRBD1; CDR3 length: 19; clone size: NA; J gene: TRBJ1-2; CDR3 protein: CASSREGETGGAFNYGYTF; CDR3 DNA: TGTGCCAGCAGCCGAGAAGGGGAGACAGGGGGCGCTTTTAACTATGGCTACACCTTC
V gene: TRBV11-2; D gene: NA; CDR3 length: 14; clone size: NA; J gene: TRBJ1-4; CDR3 protein: CASSLGRSNEKLFF; CDR3 DNA: TGTGCCAGCAGCTTAGGGCGGTCAAATGAAAAACTGTTTTTT
V gene: TRBV14; D gene: NA; CDR3 length: 16; clone size: few; J gene: TRBJ2-5; CDR3 protein: CASRSGRGGAAETQYF; CDR3 DNA: TGTGCCAGCAGATCAGGACGAGGCGGGGCGGCAGAGACCCAGTACTTC
V gene: TRBV20-1; D gene: NA; CDR3 length: 10; clone size: few; J gene: TRBJ1-5; CDR3 protein: CSASRQPQHF; CDR3 DNA: TGCAGTGCTAGCCGTCAGCCCCAGCATTTT
V gene: TRBV18; D gene: NA; CDR3 length: 16; clone size: few; J gene: TRBJ1-2; CDR3 protein: CASSSLSQGISPGYTF; CDR3 DNA: TGTGCCAGCTCATCCTTATCGCAGGGCATTTCTCCCGGCTACACCTTC
V gene: TRBV2; D gene: NA; CDR3 length: 15; clone size: few; J gene: TRBJ1-1; CDR3 protein: CASTLTPNAGTEAFF; CDR3 DNA: TGTGCCAGCACCTTGACACCAAACGCGGGCACTGAAGCTTTCTTT
V gene: TRBV2; D gene: TRBD1; CDR3 length: 15; clone size: few; J gene: TRBJ1-1; CDR3 protein: CASSATGGGGIGAFF; CDR3 DNA: TGTGCCAGCAGTGCAACAGGGGGCGGAGGTATTGGAGCTTTCTTT
V gene: TRBV30; D gene: TRBD2; CDR3 length: 12; clone size: NA; J gene: TRBJ2-3; CDR3 protein: CAWARGGDTQYF; CDR3 DNA: TGTGCCTGGGCCCGGGGGGGAGATACGCAGTATTTT